Described below is a single T cell receptor (beta chain) sequence and its context. The V gene lost 4 bases and the J gene lost 9 bases, with 13 bases spanning the gap. The CDR3 totals 13 residues. Germline CDR1 reads SGHTA; CDR2 reads FQGTGA. Profiled with immunoSEQ multiplex PCR; TCRdb holds only in-frame clones, not every one. The data hold 90,000 to 100,000 clones, with 70% to 90% observed a single time. The donors were in the roughly 130-subject validation cohort; that cohort was separate from the roughly 660-subject first cohort. These data belong to a study of cytomegalovirus exposure and HLA in healthy donors.

The rearrangement uses TRBV7-3 and TRBJ2-1; TRBD2 is a possible D gene (5 bases). This clonotype was obtained from a woman aged 25-40 years in good health and CMV-seronegative. The source material was PBMCs. CDR3 protein: CASSSYLAGEQFF. In nucleotides, the CDR3 is TGTGCCAGCAGCTCCTACCTAGCTGGTGAGCAGTTCTTC.